This TCR beta chain was sequenced during a study of T cells in Graves' hyperthyroidism and ophthalmopathy. General observations from the study: Blood shared most expanded thyroid clonotypes above 0.001.

Stable Graves' hyperthyroidism meant no ophthalmopathy progression within 18 months. Exclusion followed for patients with uncontrolled infection, other autoimmune disease, pregnancy or lactation. The PBMCs studied were ones that came from 10 ml fresh peripheral blood. Trimming cost V 4 bases and J 9 bases, with 13 bases left between them. The CDR3 covers 12 residues. CDR1 is SGDLS, CDR2 YYNGEE, per germline. RNA transcripts served as the template for amplifying TCR beta CDR3 regions. HTBI primers drove first-round RT-PCR of the TCR CDR3. TCRdb reprocessed the multiplex PCR reads via MiXCR and lists one record per CDR3 protein. The table has 400,000 to 500,000 distinct CDR3 sequences, around an eighth seen once. This clonotype came up many times. Its antigen remains unknown.

This sequence joins TRBV9 and TRBJ1-1; D is possibly TRBD1 (5 bases). Source material: blood. This TCR was recovered from a woman aged 18-29 years with Graves' hyperthyroidism. This CDR3 reads CASSTRDGKAFF. The CDR3 coding sequence is TGTGCCAGCAGCACCCGGGACGGAAAAGCTTTCTTT.